This TCR beta chain was recovered during a study of OX40 agonist ivuxolimab in advanced cancers. Overall study context: Patients got intravenous ivuxolimab at 0.01 to 10 mg/kg every 2 weeks. A mean age of roughly 60 years, range roughly 23 to 85, was recorded, and roughly 83% were male. Points from the study as a whole: In general, CD8+ T cells held more expanded clones than CD4+ did, on average.

On this clone: Its target is unknown. Other DNA sequences in the same sample also yield this CDR3.

Assay used: immunoSEQ multiplex PCR; TCRdb lists only in-frame clones, some missing. The profile shows tens of thousands of clones, 65% to 90% of them singletons. The origin of this receptor is an adult with an advanced solid tumor such as melanoma, head and neck, liver or kidney cancer. This sample comprised CD4+ or CD8+ T cells sorted from blood, obtained in a trial of the OX40 agonist ivuxolimab.

This CDR3 is CASSSTGGTYEQYF. The CDR3 nucleotides are TGTGCCAGCAGTTCGACAGGGGGTACCTACGAGCAGTACTTC. This sequence joins TRBV28 and TRBJ2-7, with 9 bases aligning to TRBD1. The V and J ends lost 4 bases and 2 bases, in that order; junction bases with no gene match: 3. This CDR3 comprises 14 residues. Germline loops: CDR1 MDHEN, CDR2 SYDVKM.